The text below deals with one T cell receptor (beta chain). Its antigen remains unknown. This table comes from immunoSEQ multiplex PCR, and its TCRdb copy is limited to in-frame clones, with some not included. The sample has 7,300 or so clones, 90% to 97% seen once. This specimen comes from a study of T cell clonotyping in hematopoietic cell transplantation. Study results and caveats: After transplant, recipient diversity fell while pathologically expanded clonotypes grew through day 180. Few recipient clonotypes overlapped donors; over 97% were de novo at given depth. Higher Inverse Simpson Index values in graft donor and pretransplant recipient predicted broader posttransplant TCR diversity.

Germline-derived CDR1 and CDR2 are LGHNA and YSLEER. V trimming: 2 bases; J trimming: 3 bases; junction bases outside the gene matches: 1. The CDR3 runs to 13 residues. Recipient blood drawn about 28 days pretransplant and days 30, 100, 180 after. The source is a male patient aged 35-50 years who had an allogeneic stem cell transplant from a related donor, so the T cells may come from the graft donor. Some clones in this sample may be carry-over from other donors' samples. The sequences come from PBMCs, collected 30 days after allogeneic stem cell transplant. The chain couples TRBV4-3 to TRBJ2-7; 7 positions match TRBD1. CDR3 in DNA: TGCGCCAGCAGCCAATACAGGGGCTACGAGCAGTACTTC. As protein: CASSQYRGYEQYF.